This record looks at one TCR beta chain sequence and its context. No antigen is known for it. The data stem from a study of PD-1 blockade in mismatch repair-deficient tumors. Study at large: Patients had approximately 12 mismatch repair-deficient cancer types and were previously treated and progressing. Study-level results: Tumor-resident clones, often absent from pretreatment blood, expanded after pembrolizumab and then contracted.

TCRdb's table, derived via immunoSEQ multiplex PCR, lists solely in-frame clones and lacks some. The profile shows about 68,000 clones, approximately 78% of them singletons. Every patient had mismatch repair deficiency by PCR or immunohistochemistry. The CDR3 is 15 residues long. Per germline, CDR1 SNHLY and CDR2 FYNNEI. J was trimmed by 1 base and V by 6 bases; bases with no gene match: 4. The sequences come from peripheral blood, collected 2 weeks after starting pembrolizumab. This chain joins TRBV2 and TRBJ2-1; 9 nucleotides align to TRBD1. This TCR was recovered from an adult with mismatch repair-deficient cancer. CDR3 sequence (DNA): TGTGCCAGCAGAGACAGGGGGGGTTCCTACAATGAGCAGTTCTTC. It codes for CASRDRGGSYNEQFF.